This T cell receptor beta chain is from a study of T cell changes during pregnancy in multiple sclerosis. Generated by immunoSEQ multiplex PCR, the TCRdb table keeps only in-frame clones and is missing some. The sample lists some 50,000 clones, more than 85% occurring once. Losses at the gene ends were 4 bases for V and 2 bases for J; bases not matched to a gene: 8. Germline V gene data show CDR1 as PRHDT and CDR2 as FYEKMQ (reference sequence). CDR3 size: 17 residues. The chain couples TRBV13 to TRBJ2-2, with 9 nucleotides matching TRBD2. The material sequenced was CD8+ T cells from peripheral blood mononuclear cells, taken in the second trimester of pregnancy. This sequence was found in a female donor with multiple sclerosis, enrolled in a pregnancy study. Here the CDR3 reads CASSSLIGTSNTGELFF. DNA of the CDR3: TGTGCCAGCAGCTCCCTCATCGGGACTAGCAACACCGGGGAGCTGTTTTTT. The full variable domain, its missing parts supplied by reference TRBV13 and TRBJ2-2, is AAGVIQSPRHLIKEKRETATLKCYPIPRHDTVYWYQQGPGQDPQFLISFYEKMQSDKGSIPDRFSAQQFSDYHSELNMSSLELGDSALYFCASSSLIGTSNTGELFFGEGSRLTVL.